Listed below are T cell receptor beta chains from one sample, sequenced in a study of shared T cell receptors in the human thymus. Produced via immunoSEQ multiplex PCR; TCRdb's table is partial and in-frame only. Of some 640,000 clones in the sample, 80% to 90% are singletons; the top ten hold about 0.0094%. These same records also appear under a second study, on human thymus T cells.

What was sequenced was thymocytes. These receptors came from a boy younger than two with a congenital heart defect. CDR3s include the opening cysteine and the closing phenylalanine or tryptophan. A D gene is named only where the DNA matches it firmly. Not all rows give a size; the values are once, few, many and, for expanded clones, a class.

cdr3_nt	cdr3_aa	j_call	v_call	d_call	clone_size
TGTGCCAGCAGCAAAGCGGAGGGAGGACAGGGGGTCCACGAGCAGTACTTC	CASSKAEGGQGVHEQYF	TRBJ2-7	TRBV21-1	-	few
TGTGCCAGCAGCTTAGCGCGGGCAATTAAGGGTTTTAATGACACTGAAGCTTTCTTT	CASSLARAIKGFNDTEAFF	TRBJ1-1	TRBV7-2	-	-
TGTGCCAGCAGCCGAATACCCGGGACAGAAAAAGAGACCCAGTACTTC	CASSRIPGTEKETQYF	TRBJ2-5	TRBV14	TRBD1	-
TGTGCCAGCAGTTGCCGCCAGGACAGGATGAGGTGCGGAAACACTGAAGCTTTCTTT	CASSCRQDRMRCGNTEAFF	TRBJ1-1	TRBV27	TRBD1	-
TGTGCCAGCAGTGGCATCACAGGGGGCGGCAATCAGCCCCAGCATTTT	CASSGITGGGNQPQHF	TRBJ1-5	TRBV6-1	TRBD1	-
TGTGCCAGCTCGCCAAGGCGGCGGGAGGACGCAGATACGCAGTATTTT	CASSPRRREDADTQYF	TRBJ2-3	TRBV18	TRBD2	few
TGTGCCAGCAGTCCCGCCTGCGGGGACAATGAGCAGTTCTTC	CASSPACGDNEQFF	TRBJ2-1	TRBV27	-	-
TGTGCCAGCAGCCCCGGCACAGATACGCAGTATTTT	CASSPGTDTQYF	TRBJ2-3	TRBV7-9	-	-
TGTGCCAGCAGGGCGGGATTGAGATCCTACAATGAGCAGTTCTTC	CASRAGLRSYNEQFF	TRBJ2-1	TRBV2	-	-
TGTGCCAGCAGCTTAAGCGGGGGGGCTGACAGTGAGCAGTTCTTC	CASSLSGGADSEQFF	TRBJ2-1	TRBV7-3	TRBD2	-
TGTGCCAGCGGCCCGGGAAACCAAGAGACCCAGTACTTC	CASGPGNQETQYF	TRBJ2-5	TRBV9	-	-
TGTGCCAGCAGCTTGGGGCCTGACTACGAGCAGTACTTC	CASSLGPDYEQYF	TRBJ2-7	TRBV5-5	-	-
TGCGCCAGCAGCCACGGAGGTGGGGAGAATGGCTACACCTTC	CASSHGGGENGYTF	TRBJ1-2	TRBV4-3	-	-
TGCGCCAGCAGCCAACAGGGTGGGGCCTACGAGCAGTACTTC	CASSQQGGAYEQYF	TRBJ2-7	TRBV4-1	-	-
TGTGCCAGCAGCGTAGCTTCGCGGGGTGCGAATAATTCACCCCTCCACTTT	CASSVASRGANNSPLHF	TRBJ1-6	TRBV9	-	-
TGTGCCAGCAGTTTTGTCGGGAGAAGTACAGATACGCAGTATTTT	CASSFVGRSTDTQYF	TRBJ2-3	TRBV28	-	-
TGCGCCAGCAGCTTGGATAGCGGGAGAGGAGGCGAGCAGTACTTC	CASSLDSGRGGEQYF	TRBJ2-7	TRBV5-1	TRBD2	-
TGTGCCAGCAGCCTAGGCGGGCCGACGAATGAGCAGTTCTTC	CASSLGGPTNEQFF	TRBJ2-1	TRBV11-3	-	-
TGTGCCAGCAGCTTAGATGTCGGAGCTAACTATGGCTACACCTTC	CASSLDVGANYGYTF	TRBJ1-2	TRBV7-2	-	-
TGCGCCAGCAGCCAAGATCGGACTAGCGGGGCCTACAATGAGCAGTTCTTC	CASSQDRTSGAYNEQFF	TRBJ2-1	TRBV4-1	TRBD2	-
TGTGCCAGCAGCCCTCACTCGACAGGGGACCAAGAGACCCAGTACTTC	CASSPHSTGDQETQYF	TRBJ2-5	TRBV5-6	TRBD1	-
TGTGCCAGTAGTATAAGGAGGGAAGACACTGAAGCTTTCTTT	CASSIRREDTEAFF	TRBJ1-1	TRBV19	-	few
TGTGCCAGCAGCGTCGGGGACTTGAACACTGAAGCTTTCTTT	CASSVGDLNTEAFF	TRBJ1-1	TRBV5-4	-	-
TGTGCCAGCAGTGATGGCAGGGGATCGGCTTTCTTT	CASSDGRGSAFF	TRBJ1-1	TRBV2	-	-
TGTGCCAGCAGCTTAGGGGGGCTTGGCAATCAGCCCCAGCATTTT	CASSLGGLGNQPQHF	TRBJ1-5	TRBV7-9	-	-
TGTGCCAGCGGCCAAGAAGATCCGTGGTGGCTCTATGGCTACACCTTC	CASGQEDPWWLYGYTF	TRBJ1-2	TRBV4-2	-	-
TGTGCCAGCAGTAGGATTGGACAGGGGTATAATTCCCCCCTCCACTTT	CASSRIGQGYNSPLHF	TRBJ1-6	TRBV2	TRBD1	-
TGTGCCAGCAGGACTGAATACAATGAGCAGTTCTTC	CASRTEYNEQFF	TRBJ2-1	TRBV6-1	-	-
TGTGCCAGCAGTGATGGACAGGGCCTCTCCTACGAGCAGTACTTC	CASSDGQGLSYEQYF	TRBJ2-7	TRBV6-1	TRBD1	-
TGCGCCAGCAGCTTGGTGAGGGGCGGGGGGGCGTACAATGAGCAGTTCTTC	CASSLVRGGGAYNEQFF	TRBJ2-1	TRBV5-1	TRBD2	once
TGTGCCAGCAGCTTAGCCGCCAGTACCTACGAGCAGTACTTC	CASSLAASTYEQYF	TRBJ2-7	TRBV7-9	-	-
TGCGCCAGCAGCCAGAACAGGGGCGGCAACTATGGCTACACCTTC	CASSQNRGGNYGYTF	TRBJ1-2	TRBV4-3	TRBD1	-
TGTGCCAGCAGCTTACAGGGTGGAGGGCAGCCCCAGCATTTT	CASSLQGGGQPQHF	TRBJ1-5	TRBV13	-	-
TGTGCCAGTAGTGCCGGGACAGGTTGTTTAGTGGGCTATGGCTACACCTTC	CASSAGTGCLVGYGYTF	TRBJ1-2	TRBV19	TRBD1	-
TGTGCCAGCTCAACCGGCAGGGTAAGCTCCTACGAGCAGTACTTC	CASSTGRVSSYEQYF	TRBJ2-7	TRBV18	-	-
TGCGCCAGCAGCCAAGAAGGCTCCCGAGAGGCCTCTAATGAAAAACTGTTTTTT	CASSQEGSREASNEKLFF	TRBJ1-4	TRBV4-3	-	once
TGTGCCAGCGGGCCCGGGACAGGGAGTGGAAACACCATATATTTT	CASGPGTGSGNTIYF	TRBJ1-3	TRBV9	TRBD1	-
TGTGCCAGCAGCTTAGAGCGGGAGGAGGGCGAGCAGTACTTC	CASSLEREEGEQYF	TRBJ2-7	TRBV7-2	TRBD2	once
TGCGCCAGCAGCTTGGGGTTAAGCGACACTGAAGCTTTCTTT	CASSLGLSDTEAFF	TRBJ1-1	TRBV5-1	-	-
TGTGCCAGCAGCTGGGGTGGTCACGCGACAGGGGGTAATGATAGCAATCAGCCCCAGCATTTT	CASSWGGHATGGNDSNQPQHF	TRBJ1-5	TRBV21-1	-	-
TGTGCCAGCAGCCAAGTAGAGACAGACTATGGCTACACCTTC	CASSQVETDYGYTF	TRBJ1-2	TRBV14	-	-
TGTGCCGGCAGCCTCCTCTACGCTGACAGGATCCATGGCTACACCTTC	CAGSLLYADRIHGYTF	TRBJ1-2	TRBV6-6	-	-
TGCGCCAGCAGCCACCGACTAGCGGGGGGACCCTACAATGAGCAGTTCTTC	CASSHRLAGGPYNEQFF	TRBJ2-1	TRBV4-3	TRBD2	-
TGCGCCAGCAGCCAACCTCCGGGACTAGCGGACTACGAGCAGTACTTC	CASSQPPGLADYEQYF	TRBJ2-7	TRBV4-1	TRBD2	-
TGTGCCAGCAGGAGCGGTCCCTACACAGATACGCAGTATTTT	CASRSGPYTDTQYF	TRBJ2-3	TRBV6-1	-	-
TGTGCCAGCAGTTCCCCGGGACTAGCGGCCTACGAGCAGTACTTC	CASSSPGLAAYEQYF	TRBJ2-7	TRBV28	TRBD2	-
TGTGCCTGGAGTGTAGGGGCTAGCGGGGGGACAGATACGCAGTATTTT	CAWSVGASGGTDTQYF	TRBJ2-3	TRBV30	TRBD2	-
TGTGCCAGCAGCGTAGCCTCAGGGGGCGGCTACACCTTC	CASSVASGGGYTF	TRBJ1-2	TRBV9	TRBD1	-
TGTGCCATCAGTGAGTCTGGCGGGGGGGCCTACGAGCAGTACTTC	CAISESGGGAYEQYF	TRBJ2-7	TRBV10-3	TRBD2	-
TGTGCCAGCAGCCTCAACCACAATTGCACTGAAGCTTTCTTT	CASSLNHNCTEAFF	TRBJ1-1	TRBV4-2	-	-
TGTGCCAGCTCACCAGAGCAGGATAGCGGGAGGCCCTACGAGCAGTACTTC	CASSPEQDSGRPYEQYF	TRBJ2-7	TRBV18	TRBD2	-
TGCGCCAGCAGATTGGACAGGGGCAGCGGTCAGCCCCAGCATTTT	CASRLDRGSGQPQHF	TRBJ1-5	TRBV5-1	TRBD1	-
TGTGCCAGCTCACCACCGGGGACTAGCGGGGGGGACAATGAGCAGTTCTTC	CASSPPGTSGGDNEQFF	TRBJ2-1	TRBV18	TRBD2	-
TGTGCCAGCAGCTTAGAGCGTGCAGGGGGCGGTCGAAGCTCCTACGAGCAGTACTTC	CASSLERAGGGRSSYEQYF	TRBJ2-7	TRBV7-9	TRBD1	-
TGTGCCAGCAGTACTACGTACGAGCAGTACTTC	CASSTTYEQYF	TRBJ2-7	TRBV6-1	-	-
TGTGCCAGCACCATTGCGGAGCCCGGAAACACCATATATTTT	CASTIAEPGNTIYF	TRBJ1-3	TRBV28	-	-
TGTGCCAGCAGTGATGCCGGGACAGGGGTCGATGTCGAACCCCAGCATTTT	CASSDAGTGVDVEPQHF	TRBJ1-5	TRBV25-1	TRBD1	-